This entry describes one T cell receptor (beta chain). The antigen is not known. The sample is drawn from a study of T cell responses to AZD1222 COVID-19 vaccine. Study observations and caveats: Females outnumbered males among donors, who were mostly white British; clonal diversity was possibly underestimated.

The data were produced by immunoSEQ multiplex PCR, yet TCRdb's version contains in-frame clones alone and is incomplete. The profile covers approximately 120,000 clones, with approximately 91% appearing a single time and around 5% taken by the ten largest. V was trimmed by 7 bases and J by 3 bases, leaving 14 bases between them. The CDR3 spans 13 residues. The germline gives CDR1 SGHTS, CDR2 YDEGEE. The rearrangement uses TRBV5-8 and TRBJ2-7, with D possibly being TRBD2 (6 bases). The TCR was taken from an adult who received the AZD1222 COVID-19 vaccine. Sequences were derived from peripheral blood, sampled 28 days after the second AZD1222 dose. The CDR3: CASFPRGIYEQYF. The CDR3, as DNA: TGTGCCAGCTTCCCCCGGGGGATCTACGAGCAGTACTTC.